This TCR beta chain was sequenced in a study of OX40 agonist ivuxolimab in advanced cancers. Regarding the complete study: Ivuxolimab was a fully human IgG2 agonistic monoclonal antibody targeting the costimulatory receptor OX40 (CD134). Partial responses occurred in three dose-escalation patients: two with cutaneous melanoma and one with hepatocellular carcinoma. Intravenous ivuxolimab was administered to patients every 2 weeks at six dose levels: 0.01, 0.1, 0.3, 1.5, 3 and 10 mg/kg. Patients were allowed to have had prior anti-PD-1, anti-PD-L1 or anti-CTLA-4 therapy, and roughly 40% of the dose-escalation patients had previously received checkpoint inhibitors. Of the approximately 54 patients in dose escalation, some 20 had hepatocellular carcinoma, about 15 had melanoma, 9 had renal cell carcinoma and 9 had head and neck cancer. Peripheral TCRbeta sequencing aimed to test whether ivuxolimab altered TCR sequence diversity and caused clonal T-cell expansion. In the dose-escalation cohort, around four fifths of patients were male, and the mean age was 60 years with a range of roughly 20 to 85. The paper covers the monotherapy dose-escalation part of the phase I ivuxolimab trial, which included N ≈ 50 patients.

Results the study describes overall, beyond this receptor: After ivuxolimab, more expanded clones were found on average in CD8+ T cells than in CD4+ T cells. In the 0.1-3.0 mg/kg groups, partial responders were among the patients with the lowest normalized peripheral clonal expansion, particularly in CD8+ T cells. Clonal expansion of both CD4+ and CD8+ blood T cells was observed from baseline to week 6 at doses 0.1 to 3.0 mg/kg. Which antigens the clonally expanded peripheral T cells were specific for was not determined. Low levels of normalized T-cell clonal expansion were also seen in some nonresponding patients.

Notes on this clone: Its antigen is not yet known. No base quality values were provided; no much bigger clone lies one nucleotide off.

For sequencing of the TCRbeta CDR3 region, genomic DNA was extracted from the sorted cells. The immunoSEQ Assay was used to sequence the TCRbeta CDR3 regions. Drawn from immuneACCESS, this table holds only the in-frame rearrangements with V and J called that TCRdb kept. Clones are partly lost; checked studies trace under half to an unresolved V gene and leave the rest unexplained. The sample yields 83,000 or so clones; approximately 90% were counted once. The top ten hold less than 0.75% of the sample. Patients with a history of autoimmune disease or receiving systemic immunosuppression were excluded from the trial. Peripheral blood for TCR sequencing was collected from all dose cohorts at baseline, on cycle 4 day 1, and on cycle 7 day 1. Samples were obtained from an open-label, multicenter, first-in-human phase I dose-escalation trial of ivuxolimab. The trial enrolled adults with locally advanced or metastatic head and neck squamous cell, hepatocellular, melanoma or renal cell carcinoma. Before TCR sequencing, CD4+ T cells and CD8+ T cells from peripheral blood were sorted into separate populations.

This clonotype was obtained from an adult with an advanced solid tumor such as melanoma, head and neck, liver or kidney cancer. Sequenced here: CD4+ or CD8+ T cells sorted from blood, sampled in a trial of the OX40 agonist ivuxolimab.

The CDR3 region reads CASSQELRTSGSRDEQFF. The DNA sequence reads TGCGCCAGCAGCCAAGAGTTAAGGACTAGCGGGAGTAGGGATGAGCAGTTCTTC. Recombination connected TRBV4-3 to TRBJ2-1, and 13 junctional nucleotides match TRBD2. CDR1 and CDR2, per the germline V gene, are LGHNA and YSLEER. There are 18 amino acids in the CDR3, from cysteine to phenylalanine inclusive. The kept DNA is CDR3 alone, 54 bases in frame from the first base. For this chain, trimming is 0 bases at the V end and 8 bases at the J end, and the number of junction bases without a gene match is 10.